The 5 T cell receptor beta chains below all came from one sample that was sequenced in a study of T-cell reconstitution after alpha-beta-depleted transplantation in children (dated by TCRdb to the mid-2010s). Library preparation used PCR. Sequencing was performed on an Illumina HiSeq 2500. TCR libraries were prepared with molecular barcoding, using unique molecular identifiers to normalize TCRbeta repertoire quantification. TCRdb trimmed public reads at Q25 via fastp, called clones via MiXCR and kept in-frame beta chains. Rows with a matching CDR3 protein are joined into one entry that keeps the most common DNA and genes. In this sample the table shows about 610,000 distinct CDR3 sequences, roughly a tenth of which occur a single time. Roughly 4% of the sample lies in the top ten. Specimen: PBMCs from the stem cell graft donor, collected from the stem cell graft. These receptor sequences come from a human donor who donated a stem cell graft to a child with acute myeloid leukemia.

This clonotype has more than one count but fewer than ten. The CDR3 sequence is CSARVGSEYGYTF. As DNA, the CDR3 is TGCAGTGCTAGAGTCGGCAGCGAGTATGGCTACACCTTC. This chain connects TRBV20-1 to TRBJ1-2; D not resolved. The CDR3 is made up of 13 amino acids. Trimming removed 1 base from V and 5 bases from J, with 11 bases in between. CDR1 is DFQATT and CDR2 is SNEGSKA in the germline V gene (reference sequence).

This clonotype was observed at least ten times. The J gene is TRBJ2-5, the V gene TRBV3-1; 8 nucleotides line up with TRBD1. CDR3 size: 15 residues. Germline V gene data show CDR1 as LGHDT and CDR2 as YNNKEL (reference sequence). The junction had 4 bases not matched to a gene; V was cut back by 1 base and J by 3 bases. CDR3 nucleotides: TGTGCCAGCAGCCAAGGGACAGGGTGGGAAGAGACCCAGTACTTC. It encodes CASSQGTGWEETQYF.

This clonotype was seen more than once but under ten times. The V call is TRBV10-2, the J call TRBJ2-5; D is perhaps TRBD2 (6 bases). The CDR3 contains 15 residues. The V gene's germline CDR1 is WSHSY and CDR2 SAAADI. V was clipped by 6 bases and J by 0 bases, with 14 bases between them. This chain's CDR3 is CASRFGLTYQETQYF. CDR3 sequence (DNA): TGCGCCAGCAGGTTTGGACTAACGTACCAAGAGACCCAGTACTTC.

In this sample, this clonotype turned up a few times. The chain is built from TRBV11-2 and TRBJ2-1; the match to TRBD2 covers 8 bases. The CDR3 is made up of 17 amino acids. Germline values: CDR1 SGHAT, CDR2 FQNNGV. V was clipped by 0 bases and J by 4 bases; unmatched bases: 8. The DNA of the CDR3 is TGTGCCAGCAGCTTAGAGAGTAGAACTAGCGGTTACAATGAGCAGTTCTTC. It is translated as CASSLESRTSGYNEQFF.

The chain combines TRBV11-2 with TRBJ2-5; 11 nucleotides agree with TRBD2. The germline gives CDR1 SGHAT, CDR2 FQNNGV. Trimming cost V 0 bases and J 5 bases; bases outside gene matches: 8. The CDR3 is made up of 17 amino acids. In DNA form, the CDR3 reads TGTGCCAGCAGCTTAGAACTACTAGCGGGAGCTAGGGAGACCCAGTACTTC. This codes for CASSLELLAGARETQYF.